This is a list of T cell receptor beta chains from one sample in a study of T cells in Graves' hyperthyroidism and ophthalmopathy. Each CDR3 protein is one row after TCRdb ran MiXCR on the multiplex PCR reads. The data hold 250,000 to 300,000 distinct CDR3 sequences, with less than 20% observed a single time. What was sequenced was blood. These receptors came from a man in his fifties with Graves' ophthalmopathy. The CDR3 runs from the conserved cysteine through the conserved F or W. Each record gives: D gene, J gene, V gene, clone size, CDR3 DNA, CDR3 protein. A D gene is named only where the DNA matches it firmly. For some rows the clone size is stated as once, few or many, or as a class when expanded; others skip it.

d_gene: NA
j_gene: TRBJ1-1
v_gene: TRBV18
abundance: many
CDR3nt: TGTGCCAGCTCACCACCGTTCAGGGACGGCACTGAAGCTTTCTTT
CDR3aa: CASSPPFRDGTEAFF

d_gene: TRBD2
j_gene: TRBJ2-1
v_gene: TRBV15
abundance: few
CDR3nt: TGTGCCACCAGCGGACTAGCGGGAGTCAATGAGCAGTTCTTC
CDR3aa: CATSGLAGVNEQFF

d_gene: NA
j_gene: TRBJ2-4
v_gene: TRBV3-1
abundance: few
CDR3nt: TGTGCCAGCAGCCAAGGATGGGGGTTAGCCAAAAACATTCAGTACTTC
CDR3aa: CASSQGWGLAKNIQYF

d_gene: NA
j_gene: TRBJ2-5
v_gene: TRBV30
abundance: many
CDR3nt: TGTGCCTGGAGCCCCCAGAGGGAGACCCAGTACTTC
CDR3aa: CAWSPQRETQYF

d_gene: TRBD1
j_gene: TRBJ1-2
v_gene: TRBV25-1
abundance: few
CDR3nt: TGTGCCAGCAGTGACCGGGACAGGGGCCGAAGGACCTTC
CDR3aa: CASSDRDRGRRTF

d_gene: NA
j_gene: TRBJ2-1
v_gene: TRBV15
abundance: few
CDR3nt: TGTGCCACCAGCAGAGGGGGACTGATCTACAATGAGCAGTTCTTC
CDR3aa: CATSRGGLIYNEQFF

d_gene: NA
j_gene: TRBJ1-3
v_gene: TRBV19
abundance: NA
CDR3nt: TGTGCCAGTAGTATTGACACGGACGGCTACTCTGGAAACACCATATATTTT
CDR3aa: CASSIDTDGYSGNTIYF

d_gene: TRBD2
j_gene: TRBJ2-7
v_gene: TRBV2
abundance: few
CDR3nt: TGTGCCAGCAGTGGCCGACTAGCGGACTCCTACGAGCAGTACTTC
CDR3aa: CASSGRLADSYEQYF

d_gene: TRBD2
j_gene: TRBJ2-2
v_gene: TRBV6-1
abundance: many
CDR3nt: TGTGCCAGCAGCAGACTAGCGGGCGCGAACACCGGGGAGCTGTTTTTT
CDR3aa: CASSRLAGANTGELFF

d_gene: NA
j_gene: TRBJ2-1
v_gene: TRBV29-1
abundance: few
CDR3nt: TGCAGCGTTTTCGACAATGAGCAGTTCTTC
CDR3aa: CSVFDNEQFF

d_gene: NA
j_gene: TRBJ2-5
v_gene: TRBV9
abundance: NA
CDR3nt: TGTGCCAGCAGCGTAAGAGGGATCCAAGAGACCCAGTACTTC
CDR3aa: CASSVRGIQETQYF

d_gene: NA
j_gene: TRBJ2-7
v_gene: TRBV7-4
abundance: many
CDR3nt: TGTGCCAGCAGCTCCCCCTCGGATCTTAGCTCCTACGAGCAGTACTTC
CDR3aa: CASSSPSDLSSYEQYF

d_gene: NA
j_gene: TRBJ1-1
v_gene: TRBV27
abundance: few
CDR3nt: TGTGCCAGCAACCGATGGGTGGGCACTGAAGCTTTCTTT
CDR3aa: CASNRWVGTEAFF

d_gene: NA
j_gene: TRBJ2-7
v_gene: TRBV5-1
abundance: many
CDR3nt: TGCGCCAGCCGCCAGGGGTTTTCTTCTTACGAGCAGTACTTC
CDR3aa: CASRQGFSSYEQYF

d_gene: NA
j_gene: TRBJ1-5
v_gene: TRBV30
abundance: NA
CDR3nt: TGTGCCTGGAGTGGGGAGGGAGGCAAGCCCCAGCATTTT
CDR3aa: CAWSGEGGKPQHF

d_gene: TRBD2
j_gene: TRBJ2-1
v_gene: TRBV13
abundance: many
CDR3nt: TGTGCCAGCAGCCCGCAGACTAGCGGGAGATACAATGAGCAGTTCTTC
CDR3aa: CASSPQTSGRYNEQFF

d_gene: NA
j_gene: TRBJ2-7
v_gene: TRBV5-1
abundance: few
CDR3nt: TGCGCCAGCAGCTTGGAACAGGGTAGCTCCTACGAGCAGTACTTC
CDR3aa: CASSLEQGSSYEQYF

d_gene: TRBD2
j_gene: TRBJ2-1
v_gene: TRBV13
abundance: NA
CDR3nt: TGTGCCAGCAGCTTAAGGGGACTAGTAAGGGACAATGAGCAGTTCTTC
CDR3aa: CASSLRGLVRDNEQFF

d_gene: NA
j_gene: TRBJ1-6
v_gene: TRBV30
abundance: NA
CDR3nt: TGTGCCTGGAGTGCTTACGATTCACCCCTCCACTTT
CDR3aa: CAWSAYDSPLHF

d_gene: TRBD2
j_gene: TRBJ2-1
v_gene: TRBV5-1
abundance: many
CDR3nt: TGCGCCAGCAGCTTGATGGCGGGAGAGGCGGGGAATGAGCAGTTCTTC
CDR3aa: CASSLMAGEAGNEQFF

d_gene: TRBD2
j_gene: TRBJ2-1
v_gene: TRBV11-2
abundance: many
CDR3nt: TGTGCCAGCAGCTCGGGACTAGCGGGAGGGGGGGAGTTCTTC
CDR3aa: CASSSGLAGGGEFF

d_gene: NA
j_gene: TRBJ2-5
v_gene: TRBV5-4
abundance: NA
CDR3nt: TGTGCCAGCAGCCCGATAATGACCCAAGAGACCCAGTACTTC
CDR3aa: CASSPIMTQETQYF

d_gene: NA
j_gene: TRBJ1-1
v_gene: TRBV29-1
abundance: few
CDR3nt: TGCAGCGTGGCCGGGACGGGGTTTGGTGGATCTGAAGCTTTCTTT
CDR3aa: CSVAGTGFGGSEAFF

d_gene: NA
j_gene: TRBJ2-6
v_gene: TRBV19
abundance: NA
CDR3nt: TGTGCCAGTAGTATTTCAGGGGAGCACTCTGGGGCCAACGTCCTGACTTTC
CDR3aa: CASSISGEHSGANVLTF

d_gene: NA
j_gene: TRBJ2-7
v_gene: TRBV7-8
abundance: NA
CDR3nt: TGTGCCAGCAGCCCCCCGGCGGGGGCAAGGGAGCAGTACTTC
CDR3aa: CASSPPAGAREQYF

d_gene: TRBD2
j_gene: TRBJ2-3
v_gene: TRBV5-4
abundance: NA
CDR3nt: TGTGCCAGCAGCTTGGGCGCTAGCGGGGGCACAGATACGCAGTATTTT
CDR3aa: CASSLGASGGTDTQYF

d_gene: TRBD1
j_gene: TRBJ1-1
v_gene: TRBV6-1
abundance: NA
CDR3nt: TGTGCCAGCGCCTGGACAGGGGTTGGGGACACTGAAGCTTTCTTT
CDR3aa: CASAWTGVGDTEAFF

d_gene: NA
j_gene: TRBJ2-7
v_gene: TRBV4-1
abundance: NA
CDR3nt: TGCGCCAGCAGCCAAGATGTTTCTGTGAGCCCCGGGGGATACGAGCAGTACTTC
CDR3aa: CASSQDVSVSPGGYEQYF

d_gene: NA
j_gene: TRBJ2-1
v_gene: TRBV24-1
abundance: few
CDR3nt: TGTGCCACCAGTGATTTGTTCACTCCCCGTCGGTTCTTC
CDR3aa: CATSDLFTPRRFF

d_gene: NA
j_gene: TRBJ2-1
v_gene: TRBV5-1
abundance: few
CDR3nt: TGCGCCAGCACTTTAGGCAGGTACAATGAGCAGTTCTTC
CDR3aa: CASTLGRYNEQFF

d_gene: NA
j_gene: TRBJ2-7
v_gene: TRBV2
abundance: many
CDR3nt: TGTGCCAGCAGGGGAAGGGGACTCTACTACGAGCAGTACTTC
CDR3aa: CASRGRGLYYEQYF

d_gene: TRBD1
j_gene: TRBJ2-3
v_gene: TRBV29-1
abundance: many
CDR3nt: TGCAGCGTCAACAGGGGCGACAGCACAGATACGCAGTATTTT
CDR3aa: CSVNRGDSTDTQYF

d_gene: TRBD1
j_gene: TRBJ2-1
v_gene: TRBV3-1
abundance: few
CDR3nt: TGTGCCAGCAGCCAAGTCGGGACAGGGTACAATGAGCAGTTCTTC
CDR3aa: CASSQVGTGYNEQFF

d_gene: NA
j_gene: TRBJ2-2
v_gene: TRBV5-1
abundance: many
CDR3nt: TGCGCCAGCAGCGTACTCAATGGGAACACCGGGGAGCTGTTTTTT
CDR3aa: CASSVLNGNTGELFF

d_gene: TRBD1
j_gene: TRBJ1-1
v_gene: TRBV6-1
abundance: few
CDR3nt: TGTGCCAGCAGATGGGACAGGGGGACTGAAGCTTTCTTT
CDR3aa: CASRWDRGTEAFF

d_gene: NA
j_gene: TRBJ2-7
v_gene: TRBV3-1
abundance: many
CDR3nt: TGTGCCAGCAGCCAATCGAAGGAGCAGTACTTC
CDR3aa: CASSQSKEQYF

d_gene: NA
j_gene: TRBJ1-5
v_gene: TRBV7-9
abundance: NA
CDR3nt: TGTGCCAGCAGCGTCATCAAAGAAGAAAATCAGCCCCAGCATTTT
CDR3aa: CASSVIKEENQPQHF

d_gene: NA
j_gene: TRBJ1-1
v_gene: TRBV29-1
abundance: NA
CDR3nt: TGCAGCGCTGGCGCGGGTGCGGGGACTGAAGCTTTCTTT
CDR3aa: CSAGAGAGTEAFF

d_gene: TRBD1
j_gene: TRBJ1-6
v_gene: TRBV20-1
abundance: NA
CDR3nt: TGCAGTGCTAAGAGGGGGCAGGATTCACCCCTCCACTTT
CDR3aa: CSAKRGQDSPLHF

d_gene: TRBD1
j_gene: TRBJ1-1
v_gene: TRBV7-9
abundance: few
CDR3nt: TGTGCCAGCAGCTCAAACGGACAGGGTGAAGCTTTCTTT
CDR3aa: CASSSNGQGEAFF

d_gene: TRBD2
j_gene: TRBJ2-1
v_gene: TRBV10-2
abundance: few
CDR3nt: TGCGCCAGCATCCCGGGACTAGCGGGAATTAGGTCCAATGAGCAGTTCTTC
CDR3aa: CASIPGLAGIRSNEQFF

d_gene: NA
j_gene: TRBJ2-7
v_gene: TRBV7-9
abundance: many
CDR3nt: TGTGCCAGCAGCTTAGAATCCAGGGAGGCCGAGCAGTACTTC
CDR3aa: CASSLESREAEQYF

d_gene: NA
j_gene: TRBJ2-3
v_gene: TRBV25-1
abundance: few
CDR3nt: TGTGCCAGCAGTGAACCAGGGCGAACCGATACGCAGTATTTT
CDR3aa: CASSEPGRTDTQYF

d_gene: TRBD2
j_gene: TRBJ2-3
v_gene: TRBV6-1
abundance: NA
CDR3nt: TGTGCCAGCAGTGAAGCAAGGGTAGCGGGTCCTACGCAGTATTTT
CDR3aa: CASSEARVAGPTQYF

d_gene: NA
j_gene: TRBJ2-2
v_gene: TRBV3-1
abundance: many
CDR3nt: TGTGCCAGCAGCCAAGATCCGTCTAGCACCGGGGAGCTGTTTTTT
CDR3aa: CASSQDPSSTGELFF

d_gene: TRBD1
j_gene: TRBJ2-3
v_gene: TRBV6-1
abundance: few
CDR3nt: TGTGCCAGCAGTAACCCCGGACAGGGGACGTCAGATACGCAGTATTTT
CDR3aa: CASSNPGQGTSDTQYF

d_gene: NA
j_gene: TRBJ2-7
v_gene: TRBV2
abundance: many
CDR3nt: TGTGCCAGCAGGCAGGGCCGCTCCTACGAGCAGTACTTC
CDR3aa: CASRQGRSYEQYF